This TCR beta chain was recorded in a study of blood T cell repertoires in COVID-19. Overall study: PBMCs, B-cell-depleted T cells, or T cells provided the cDNA or gDNA that made up the material.

Method: immunoSEQ multiplex PCR; TCRdb's copy keeps in-frame clones and lacks some. The sample holds tens of thousands of clones, approximately 88% seen once. This sequence was found in a man aged 45-65 years with active COVID-19. The sequenced sample consisted of peripheral blood.

CDR3 in DNA: TGTGCCAGCAGTACCGTGGCGGCACCCCTCCACTTT. This gives the protein CASSTVAAPLHF. This chain uses TRBV6-2 or TRBV6-3 with TRBJ1-6, with no clear D. Germline CDR1 reads MNHEY; CDR2 reads SVGEGT. This CDR3 has 12 residues. The V gene lost 5 bases and the J gene lost 11 bases, with 10 bases spanning the gap.